Following are 9 T cell receptor beta chains from one sample sequenced in a study of molecular identifiers for immune sequencing clone quantification. One entry per CDR3 protein results from TCRdb running MiXCR on the PCR reads. The table lists hundreds of thousands of distinct CDR3 sequences, roughly 24% of them singletons. The sequenced sample consisted of naive CD8+ T cells from blood, with Jurkat cell RNA spiked in. Sample subset: FACS-sorted CD8+CD4-CCR7+CD45RA+ naive T cells. The receptors stem from a human donor in good health. Some libraries in this study had Jurkat cell RNA spiked in.

This clonotype was seen a single time. V is TRBV5-6 and J is TRBJ2-3, with D perhaps assigned TRBD1 or TRBD2 (5 bases each). V was clipped by 2 bases and J by 8 bases, with 24 bases between them. Per the germline V gene, CDR1 is SGHDT and CDR2 is YYEEEE. The CDR3 length is 17 residues. Here the CDR3 reads CASSFKSREKFMGTQYF. The CDR3 region has the DNA TGTGCCAGCAGCTTTAAAAGCAGGGAGAAATTCATGGGTACGCAGTATTTT.

This rearrangement joins TRBV4-3 to TRBJ1-4; TRBD1 matches 7 bases. V lost 0 bases and J lost 1; bases outside the gene matches: 14. In germline, CDR1 is LGHNA, CDR2 YSLEER. CDR3 length: 20 residues. The CDR3 region has the DNA TGCGCCAGCAGCCAAGATCTTGGCAGGGGGTTCTATGGAACTAATGAAAAACTGTTTTTT. It is translated as CASSQDLGRGFYGTNEKLFF.

This sequence joins TRBV20-1 and TRBJ2-1; 10 positions agree with TRBD2. The CDR3 is 14 residues long. V lost 0 bases to trimming and J lost 7 bases; unmatched junction nucleotides: 3. Germline V gives CDR1 DFQATT, CDR2 SNEGSKA (reference sequence). CDR3 DNA: TGCAGTGCTAGAGATGCTAGCGGGGGAAATGAGCAGTTCTTC. It specifies CSARDASGGNEQFF.

The chain links TRBV5-1 to TRBJ2-5; D unresolved. V lost 4 bases and J 5 bases, leaving 12 bases between the germline ends. This CDR3 spans 13 amino acids. CDR1 and CDR2 (germline): SGHRS, YFSETQ. CDR3 sequence reads: CASSRVGEETQYF. CDR3 DNA sequence: TGCGCCAGCAGCCGGGTGGGCGAGGAGACCCAGTACTTC.

This clonotype turned up a few times. V gene TRBV10-1 combines with J gene TRBJ2-1; 8 bases fit TRBD2. The CDR3 extends over 16 amino acids. V was pared by 3 bases and J by 0 bases, with 4 bases of the junction left unmatched. In germline, CDR1 is WNHNN, CDR2 SYGVQD (reference sequence). CDR3 DNA: TGCGCCAGCAGTGACCGGGAGGGTAGCTCCTACAATGAGCAGTTCTTC. Translating gives CASSDREGSSYNEQFF.

This clonotype was detected a few times. The CDR3 loop is CASGVPGLAGPRNTGELFF. The CDR3 coding sequence is TGTGCCAGCGGGGTTCCGGGACTAGCGGGGCCACGTAACACCGGGGAGCTGTTTTTT. The chain joins TRBV3-1 to TRBJ2-2; TRBD2 matches at 13 bases. CDR1 and CDR2 (germline): LGHDT, YNNKEL (reference sequence). J was trimmed by 2 bases and V by 8 bases; bases with no gene match: 14. This CDR3 has 19 amino acids.

The chain employs TRBV7-9 and TRBJ2-5, with 7 bases fitting TRBD1. This CDR3 is built from 13 residues. V dropped 6 bases and J dropped 3; count of bases not matched to a gene: 4. Per the germline V gene, CDR1 is SEHNR and CDR2 is FQNEAQ (reference sequence). CDR3 amino acids: CASSSDRKETQYF. CDR3 coding DNA: TGTGCCAGCAGTTCGGACAGGAAAGAGACCCAGTACTTC.

Details on this clonotype: One junction end does not reproduce the germline sequence, and a read error may be involved. The chain uses TRBV2 and TRBJ2-7, with TRBD1 as a possible D gene (5 bases). Germline V gene data show CDR1 as SNHLY and CDR2 as FYNNEI. The CDR3 spans 16 residues. CDR3 protein: CASSESDKKATYEQNF. Here the CDR3 DNA reads TGTGCCAGCAGTGAATCGGACAAAAAGGCCACCTACGAGCAGAACTTC. The entire variable domain, with the rest obtained from reference TRBV2 and TRBJ2-7, is as follows: EPEVTQTPSHQVTQMGQEVILRCVPISNHLYFYWYRQILGQKVEFLVSFYNNEISEKSEIFDDQFSVERPDGSNFTLKIRSTKLEDSAMYFCASSESDKKATYEQNFGPGTRLTVT.

In the case of this clonotype: At one end the junction does not follow the germline gene, possibly because of a read error. The chain uses TRBV16 and TRBJ2-5; no reliable D call. CDR1 and CDR2 (germline): KGHSY, FQNENV. The length of the CDR3 is 17 residues. In DNA form, the CDR3 reads TGTGCCAGCAGACAATCCCTTTCGTCGTCAGCACAAGAGACCCAGTACTTC. Its translation: CASRQSLSSSAQETQYF.